Listed below are T cell receptor beta chains from one sample, sequenced in a study of shared clonotypes between healthy human individuals. The table came from immunoSEQ multiplex PCR; TCRdb's copy has only in-frame clones and leaves some out. Seen here are roughly 1,100,000 clones, about 80% observed once, and the top ten hold about 1.5%. Sequencing was done on a sample of memory CD4+ T cells sorted from blood. The receptor set was obtained from a man between 18 and 29 years old in good health. Both conserved end residues are part of each CDR3.

TRBV5-1	CASSSQVAVANTEAFF
TRBV30	CAWSIGRANTEAFF
TRBV30	CAWSTTPGLAGRDTQYF
TRBV6-5	CASRRFRDSGNTIYF
TRBV7-9	CASSLGSVYEQYF
TRBV18	CASSPSQGTNEKLFF
TRBV5-4	CASSPDGFYGYTF
TRBV18	CASSPEGDTQYF
TRBV5-1	CASSSTTGSYNSPLHF
TRBV7-9	CASSLSGGEQFF
TRBV19	CASSMRGLGSGILF
TRBV10-1	CASSDWAGRGTGELFF
TRBV19	CASTTGNSYNSPLHF
TRBV11-2	CASSLGQYNQPQHF
TRBV7-9	CASSWWTGSNQPQHF
TRBV5-4	CASSSGGTVYNEQFF